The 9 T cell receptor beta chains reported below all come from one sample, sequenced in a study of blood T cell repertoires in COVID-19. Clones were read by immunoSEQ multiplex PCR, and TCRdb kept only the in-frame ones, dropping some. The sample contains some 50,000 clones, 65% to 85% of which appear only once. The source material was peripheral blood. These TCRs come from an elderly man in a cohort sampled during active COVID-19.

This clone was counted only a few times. As DNA, the CDR3 is TGTGCCAGCAGTGAATCGGGGAGGACAGGGAAAGAGACCCAGTACTTC. It translates to CASSESGRTGKETQYF. The rearrangement links TRBV25-1 to TRBJ2-5; 8 positions match TRBD1. CDR1 MGHDK and CDR2 SYGVNS come from the germline V gene. CDR3 size: 16 residues. V was pared by 1 base and J by 3 bases, with 7 bases of the junction left unmatched.

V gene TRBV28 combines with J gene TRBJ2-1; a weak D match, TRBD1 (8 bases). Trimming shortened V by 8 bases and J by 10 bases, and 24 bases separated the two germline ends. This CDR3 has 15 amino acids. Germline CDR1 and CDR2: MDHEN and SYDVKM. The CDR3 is CASVPTGGGGQEQFF. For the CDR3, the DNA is TGTGCCAGCGTCCCTACAGGGGGGGGTGGACAGGAGCAGTTCTTC.

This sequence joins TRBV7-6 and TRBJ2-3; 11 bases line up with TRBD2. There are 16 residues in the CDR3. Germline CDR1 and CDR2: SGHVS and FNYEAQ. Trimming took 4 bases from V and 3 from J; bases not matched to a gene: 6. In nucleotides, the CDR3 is TGTGCCAGCAGCTCCGTTACTAGCGGGGGAACAGATACGCAGTATTTT. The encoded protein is CASSSVTSGGTDTQYF.

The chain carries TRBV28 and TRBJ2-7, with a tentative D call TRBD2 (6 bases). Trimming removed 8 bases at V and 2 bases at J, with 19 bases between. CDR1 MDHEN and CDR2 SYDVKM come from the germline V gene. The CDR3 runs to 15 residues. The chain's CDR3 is CASGLVSGRAYEQYF. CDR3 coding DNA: TGTGCCAGCGGACTTGTAAGCGGGCGGGCCTACGAGCAGTACTTC.

For the CDR3, the DNA is TGCGCCAGTAGGACTAGCGGGAGGGCCGGTCGTACCGGGGAGCTGTTTTTT. Translating it yields CASRTSGRAGRTGELFF. The chain uses TRBV10-2 and TRBJ2-2; 15 positions match TRBD2. The CDR3 contains 17 residues. Trimming took 9 bases from V and 5 from J; bases not matched to a gene: 10. Germline CDR1 WSHSY, CDR2 SAAADI.

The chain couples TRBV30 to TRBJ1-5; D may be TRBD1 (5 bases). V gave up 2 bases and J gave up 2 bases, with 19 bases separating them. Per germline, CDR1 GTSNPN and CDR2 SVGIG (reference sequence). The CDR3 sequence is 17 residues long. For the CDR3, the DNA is TGTGCCTGGAGTCCCCGGGGAGGGGCGGGAGGCAATCAGCCCCAGCATTTT. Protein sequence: CAWSPRGGAGGNQPQHF.

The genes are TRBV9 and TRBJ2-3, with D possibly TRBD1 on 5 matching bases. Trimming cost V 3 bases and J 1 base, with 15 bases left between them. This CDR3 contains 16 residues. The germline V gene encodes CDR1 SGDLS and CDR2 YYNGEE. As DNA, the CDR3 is TGTGCCAGCAGCGGTAGGGGTAGAACTGGCACAGATACGCAGTATTTT. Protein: CASSGRGRTGTDTQYF.

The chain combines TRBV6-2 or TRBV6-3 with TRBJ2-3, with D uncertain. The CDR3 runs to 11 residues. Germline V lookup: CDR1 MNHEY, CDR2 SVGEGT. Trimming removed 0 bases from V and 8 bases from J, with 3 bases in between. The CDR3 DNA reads TGTGCCAGCAGTTACTCACTTACGCAGTATTTT. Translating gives CASSYSLTQYF.

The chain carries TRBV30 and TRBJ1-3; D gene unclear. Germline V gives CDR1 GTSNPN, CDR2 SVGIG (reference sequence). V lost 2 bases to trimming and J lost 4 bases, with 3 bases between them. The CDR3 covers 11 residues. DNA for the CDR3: TGTGCCTGGAGTACAGGAAACACCATATATTTT. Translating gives CAWSTGNTIYF.